This T cell receptor beta chain was found in a study of cytomegalovirus exposure and HLA in healthy donors. Study-wide results and limits: Indistinguishable V segments, including TRBV6-2 and TRBV6-3, were excluded. It is likely that the observed cluster of highly shared sequence variants was a sequencing artifact.

With regard to this clone: Antigen: not known.

The donors were healthy bone marrow donors. The primer mix had 60 Vbeta and 13 Jbeta primers. As originally analysed: In a later analysis, about 9.9 million of some 80 million unique beta chains occurred in at least two donors. TCRdb keeps only in-frame clones here, not all; method: immunoSEQ multiplex PCR. V and J calls and clone size are given by that table; D and trimming were obtained from the DNA. Here the sample spans about 140,000 clones, about 82% being singletons. The CDR3 consists of 15 residues. V was pared by 0 bases and J by 2 bases, with 2 bases of the junction left unmatched. Germline CDR1 is MNHNY and CDR2 is SVGAGI (reference sequence).

This chain uses TRBV6-6 with TRBJ2-7, with 9 bases lining up with TRBD2. The sequence was collected from a female donor in good health and CMV-seropositive. The specimen was PBMCs. CDR3 coding DNA: TGTGCCAGCAGTTACTCGGCTAGCGGGGCCTACGAGCAGTACTTC. Its translation: CASSYSASGAYEQYF.